Each of the 16 T cell receptor beta chains below was sequenced from the same sample in a study of blood T cell repertoires in COVID-19. Assay used: immunoSEQ multiplex PCR; TCRdb lists only in-frame clones, some missing. Altogether 300,000 to 400,000 clones are present, 80% to 90% being singletons, with the ten largest covering around 4.4%. The sequenced material came from PBMCs or T cells enriched from blood (not recorded which). All receptors derive from a woman in her thirties or forties with acute COVID-19.

The chain employs TRBV27 and TRBJ1-4; D unclear. This CDR3 comprises 15 residues. V gave up 0 bases and J gave up 8 bases, with 13 bases separating them. Germline values: CDR1 MNHEY, CDR2 SMNVEV (reference sequence). The CDR3 spells CASSLSFSGREKLFF. In DNA, the CDR3 is TGTGCCAGCAGTTTATCGTTCTCGGGGAGAGAAAAACTGTTTTTT. The variable domain in full, completed from reference TRBV27 and TRBJ1-4, reads EAQVTQNPRYLITVTGKKLTVTCSQNMNHEYMSWYRQDPGLGLRQIYYSMNVEVTDKGDVPEGYKVSRKEKRNFPLILESPSPNQTSLYFCASSLSFSGREKLFFGSGTQLSVL.

The V call is TRBV7-2, the J call TRBJ1-2; no reliable D call. The CDR3 spans 14 residues. V lost 3 bases, J lost 1 base, and 9 bases lay in between. Per germline, CDR1 SGHTA and CDR2 FQGNSA. CDR3: CASSFGQNNYGYTF. The CDR3 DNA reads as TGTGCCAGCAGCTTTGGGCAGAATAACTATGGCTACACCTTC.

The rearrangement links TRBV7-9 to TRBJ2-7; 11 bases agree with TRBD2. Germline V gene lookup returns CDR1 SEHNR and CDR2 FQNEAQ (reference sequence). The CDR3 covers 15 residues. Trimming took 1 base from V and 3 from J; bases not matched to a gene: 2. The CDR3 coding sequence is TGTGCCAGCAGCTTAGAACTAGCGGGAGTCTACGAGCAGTACTTC. Translating gives CASSLELAGVYEQYF. Looking up the rest from reference TRBV7-9 and TRBJ2-7 gives the full variable domain: DTGVSQNPRHKITKRGQNVTFRCDPISEHNRLYWYRQTLGQGPEFLTYFQNEAQLEKSRLLSDRFSAERPKGSFSTLEIQRTEQGDSAMYLCASSLELAGVYEQYFGPGTRLTVT.

CDR3 protein: CASSPGQGASQKLFF. The CDR3 coding sequence is TGTGCCAGCAGTCCGGGACAGGGGGCCTCTCAAAAACTGTTTTTT. The chain has TRBV6-5 and TRBJ1-4; 12 bases agree with TRBD1. The CDR3 consists of 15 residues. CDR1 MNHEY and CDR2 SVGAGI come from the germline V gene. The junction had 7 bases not matched to a gene; V was cut back by 5 bases and J by 9 bases.

The chain recombines TRBV28 with TRBJ1-2; 8 bases align to TRBD1. V was clipped by 7 bases and J by 5 bases; unmatched bases: 9. This CDR3 is 14 amino acids long. Germline V lookup: CDR1 MDHEN, CDR2 SYDVKM. The CDR3 DNA is TGTGCCAGCATCCGACAGGGGATCTATTATGGCTACACCTTC. Its translation: CASIRQGIYYGYTF.

In its sample, this clone was seen a few times. J is TRBJ2-6 and V is TRBV9; TRBD1 is a possible D gene (5 bases). The CDR3 sequence is 17 residues long. Germline CDR1 and CDR2: SGDLS and YYNGEE. The V end lost 1 base, the J end lost 0 bases, and 11 bases lay between the germline ends. The CDR3 nucleotides read TGTGCCAGCAGCGTAACAGGATTGAGCTCTGGGGCCAACGTCCTGACTTTC. Its translation is CASSVTGLSSGANVLTF. The full variable domain, with the rest looked up from reference TRBV9 and TRBJ2-6, is DSGVTQTPKHLITATGQRVTLRCSPRSGDLSVYWYQQSLDQGLQFLIQYYNGEERAKGNILERFSAQQFPDLHSELNLSSLELGDSALYFCASSVTGLSSGANVLTFGAGSRLTVL.

This clone was found once. The rearrangement uses TRBV24-1 and TRBJ1-6; D call uncertain. CDR3 length: 16 amino acids. V lost 4 bases to trimming and J lost 1 base, with 10 bases between them. The germline gives CDR1 KGHDR, CDR2 SFDVKD. The CDR3 loop reads CATSDPPGSYNSPLHF. The CDR3 coding sequence is TGTGCCACCAGTGACCCCCCAGGTTCCTATAATTCACCCCTCCACTTT.

This clone was recorded a few times. This sequence joins TRBV7-2 and TRBJ2-5, with 9 positions matching TRBD2. CDR3 length: 18 amino acids. Losses at the gene ends were 4 bases for V and 4 bases for J; bases not matched to a gene: 16. From germline, CDR1 is SGHTA and CDR2 FQGNSA. The CDR3 sequence: CASSSSRSGGGWRETQYF. The CDR3 nucleotides are TGTGCCAGCAGCTCTTCCCGTAGCGGGGGAGGGTGGAGAGAGACCCAGTACTTC.

This sequence joins TRBV7-9 and TRBJ1-2; 7 nucleotides agree with TRBD1. The V and J ends lost 6 bases and 2 bases, in that order; junction bases with no gene match: 18. This CDR3 spans 18 amino acids. Looked up from germline, CDR1 is SEHNR and CDR2 is FQNEAQ (reference sequence). CDR3 residues: CASSSSGTARGGNYGYTF. The DNA of the CDR3 is TGTGCCAGCAGTTCCTCAGGGACAGCCCGGGGAGGAAACTATGGCTACACCTTC.

V gene TRBV6-2 or TRBV6-3 combines with J gene TRBJ2-3; D ambiguous. The CDR3 is made up of 16 amino acids. Germline V gene lookup returns CDR1 MNHEY and CDR2 SVGEGT. V was clipped by 4 bases and J by 0 bases, with 14 bases between them. The CDR3 protein is CASSLDASTSTDTQYF. The CDR3 nucleotides read TGTGCCAGCAGTTTAGATGCGAGCACTAGCACAGATACGCAGTATTTT.

This chain links TRBV25-1 with TRBJ2-1, with 11 bases identical to TRBD1. Trimming cost V 8 bases and J 7 bases; bases outside gene matches: 7. The germline CDR1 and CDR2 sequences are MGHDK and SYGVNS. The CDR3 consists of 14 residues. Here the CDR3 reads CASRGQGAGNEQFF. The CDR3 nucleotides read TGTGCCAGCCGCGGACAGGGGGCGGGGAATGAGCAGTTCTTC.

The rearrangement joins TRBV12-5 to TRBJ1-3, with D possibly TRBD1 on 5 matching bases. Germline CDR1 LGHNT, CDR2 FRNRAP. Trimming cost V 5 bases and J 7 bases, with 18 bases left between them. The CDR3 sequence is 15 residues long. The CDR3 protein is CASGIGAGMLNTIYF. DNA of the CDR3: TGTGCTAGTGGTATTGGTGCAGGGATGCTCAACACCATATATTTT.

This chain links TRBV6-2 or TRBV6-3 with TRBJ2-7, with TRBD2 as a possible D gene (6 bases). The CDR3 is 13 residues long. Trimming took off 2 bases at V and 3 bases at J, with 8 bases between the two ends. Germline V lookup: CDR1 MNHEY, CDR2 SVGEGT. The CDR3 protein is CASSYREVYEQYF. The CDR3 coding sequence is TGTGCCAGCAGTTACAGGGAGGTCTACGAGCAGTACTTC.

V is TRBV28 and J is TRBJ1-5; 7 nucleotides match TRBD1. J was trimmed by 5 bases and V by 0 bases; bases with no gene match: 7. CDR3 length: 16 residues. The germline CDR1 and CDR2 sequences are MDHEN and SYDVKM. CDR3 sequence: CASSLWYRQGDQPQHF. For the CDR3, the DNA is TGTGCCAGCAGTTTATGGTATCGACAGGGTGATCAGCCCCAGCATTTT.

The V call is TRBV25-1, the J call TRBJ1-2, with TRBD1 as a possible D gene (5 bases). Germline CDR1 MGHDK, CDR2 SYGVNS. V was clipped by 6 bases and J by 1 base, with 12 bases between them. CDR3 length equals 14 residues. The CDR3 spells CASSEDGGNYGYTF. Here the CDR3 DNA reads TGTGCCAGCAGCGAGGACGGGGGTAACTATGGCTACACCTTC.

V gene TRBV14 combines with J gene TRBJ2-1; no reliable D call. Trimming took 1 base from V and 3 from J, leaving 4 bases between them. The CDR3 spans 13 residues. CDR1 SGHDN and CDR2 FVKESK come from the germline V gene. CDR3 loop: CASSQAVYNEQFF. CDR3 in DNA: TGTGCCAGCAGCCAAGCGGTCTACAATGAGCAGTTCTTC.